The 32 T cell receptor beta chains presented below share a single source sample, sequenced in a study of long-term antiretroviral therapy in people with HIV. Sequencing relied on immunoSEQ assay v3.0, run at survey level. Sequenced by immunoSEQ multiplex PCR; TCRdb stores in-frame clones only, minus some. The sample lists approximately 30,000 clones, about 82% occurring once. Sequencing was performed on unsorted PBMCs, taken 0.8 years before starting antiretroviral therapy. The receptor source for this set is a young man with HIV.

The rearrangement links TRBV4-1 to TRBJ2-7; TRBD1 aligns across 9 bases. Germline V CDR1 and CDR2: MGHRA, YSYEKL. The CDR3 totals 16 residues. V gave up 0 bases and J gave up 2 bases; unmatched junction bases: 5. CDR3 residues: CASSQEAGQGAYEQYF. For the CDR3, the DNA is TGCGCCAGCAGCCAAGAAGCGGGACAGGGCGCCTACGAGCAGTACTTC.

The chain uses TRBV7-2 and TRBJ1-1; possible D gene TRBD1, 5 bases. Per germline, CDR1 SGHTA and CDR2 FQGNSA. The CDR3 totals 14 residues. V was cut by 3 bases and J by 0 bases, with 8 bases left in between. The CDR3 coding sequence is TGTGCCAGCAGCTTCCGAGGGGTGAACACTGAAGCTTTCTTT. It specifies CASSFRGVNTEAFF. Full variable domain (rest looked up from reference TRBV7-2 and TRBJ1-1): GAGVSQSPSNKVTEKGKDVELRCDPISGHTALYWYRQSLGQGLEFLIYFQGNSAPDKSGLPSDRFSAERTGGSVSTLTIQRTQQEDSAVYLCASSFRGVNTEAFFGQGTRLTVV.

The chain links TRBV15 to TRBJ2-7; TRBD1 matches 11 bases. With 9 bases clipped from V and 3 bases from J, the junction kept 4 bases outside the gene matches. The germline V gene has CDR1 LNHNV and CDR2 YYDKDF (reference sequence). This CDR3 region has 13 residues. The CDR3 sequence is CATSGQGGYEQYF. DNA for the CDR3: TGTGCCACTTCGGGACAGGGGGGCTACGAGCAGTACTTC.

This sequence joins TRBV7-9 and TRBJ1-1; D unclear. Looked up from germline, CDR1 is SEHNR and CDR2 is FQNEAQ (reference sequence). V was pared by 5 bases and J by 4 bases, with 14 bases between. The CDR3 is made up of 14 amino acids. This CDR3 reads CASSPGDGLTEAFF. CDR3 coding DNA: TGTGCCAGCAGCCCGGGAGACGGGCTCACTGAAGCTTTCTTT.

V is TRBV2 and J is TRBJ1-5; maybe TRBD1 (5 bases). CDR3 length: 14 amino acids. In germline, CDR1 is SNHLY, CDR2 FYNNEI. Trimming removed 3 bases at V and 6 bases at J, with 12 bases between. The CDR3 reads CASSETDTFQPQHF. In DNA, the CDR3 is TGTGCCAGCAGTGAGACGGACACATTTCAGCCCCAGCATTTT.

This chain connects TRBV9 to TRBJ2-1; 11 bases agree with TRBD1. Germline-derived CDR1 and CDR2 are SGDLS and YYNGEE. J gave up 3 bases and V 3 bases, and 5 bases lay outside the gene matches. The CDR3 runs 16 residues. CDR3 nucleotides: TGTGCCAGCAGCGGTGCCGGGACAGGGGGCTACAATGAGCAGTTCTTC. The encoded protein is CASSGAGTGGYNEQFF.

This chain links TRBV19 with TRBJ1-5, with TRBD1 as a possible D gene (6 bases). V was cut by 3 bases and J by 1 base, with 7 bases left in between. Germline V gene data show CDR1 as LNHDA and CDR2 as SQIVND (reference sequence). The CDR3 runs 14 residues. In DNA form, the CDR3 reads TGTGCCAGTAGTATTACAGGGAGCAATCAGCCCCAGCATTTT. Its translation: CASSITGSNQPQHF.

With regard to this clone: This sample includes further DNA sequences coding for the same CDR3. V and J are TRBV2 and TRBJ1-6; D possibly corresponds to TRBD1 (6 bases). V shed 3 bases and J shed 7 bases, with 10 bases lying between them. CDR1 SNHLY and CDR2 FYNNEI come from the germline V gene. The CDR3 spans 14 residues. The CDR3 sequence: CASSDRGGNSPLHF. For the CDR3, the DNA is TGTGCCAGCAGTGACAGGGGCGGGAATTCACCCCTCCACTTT. The variable domain in full, with the rest retrieved from reference TRBV2 and TRBJ1-6, is EPEVTQTPSHQVTQMGQEVILRCVPISNHLYFYWYRQILGQKVEFLVSFYNNEISEKSEIFDDQFSVERPDGSNFTLKIRSTKLEDSAMYFCASSDRGGNSPLHFGNGTRLTVT.

The rearrangement links TRBV7-9 to TRBJ2-7, with D possibly being TRBD1 (6 bases). The CDR3 is 16 amino acids. V shed 5 bases and J shed 0 bases, with 17 bases lying between them. The V gene's germline CDR1 is SEHNR and CDR2 FQNEAQ (reference sequence). This CDR3 is CASSPEQGPFSYEQYF. DNA of the CDR3: TGTGCCAGCAGCCCGGAACAGGGACCTTTCTCCTACGAGCAGTACTTC.

This CDR3 is CASSFGTAGVGSPLHF. For the CDR3, the DNA is TGTGCCAGCAGTTTCGGGACGGCGGGGGTTGGTTCACCCCTCCACTTT. The rearrangement uses TRBV27 and TRBJ1-6, with D perhaps matching TRBD1 (5 bases). This CDR3 has 16 residues. Germline-derived CDR1 and CDR2 are MNHEY and SMNVEV (reference sequence). Trimming cost V 3 bases and J 9 bases, with 18 bases left between them.

V gene TRBV4-1 combines with J gene TRBJ1-1; 8 bases line up with TRBD1. V lost 4 bases and J lost 1; bases outside the gene matches: 8. The CDR3 loop spans 16 amino acids. Germline V gene sequence: CDR1 MGHRA, CDR2 YSYEKL. The CDR3: CASSPYAGTGNTEAFF. CDR3 coding DNA: TGCGCCAGCAGCCCGTACGCTGGGACAGGGAACACTGAAGCTTTCTTT.

This clone is medium-sized (0.01 to 0.1%) within its sample. J is TRBJ1-3 and V is TRBV13; possibly TRBD1 for D (5 bases). The CDR3 runs 17 residues. The V gene's germline CDR1 is PRHDT and CDR2 FYEKMQ (reference sequence). V was shortened by 5 bases and J by 0 bases, with 17 bases between the two germline ends. As DNA, the CDR3 is TGTGCCAGCAGCCCCCTGGGGGATCTGAGCTCTGGAAACACCATATATTTT. It yields the protein CASSPLGDLSSGNTIYF.

This chain joins TRBV4-2 and TRBJ2-1; 7 bases are shared with TRBD1. The CDR3 consists of 19 residues. Germline V CDR1 and CDR2: LGHNA, YNFKEQ. The V segment lost 0 bases and the J segment 6 bases; nucleotides outside the gene matches: 17. The CDR3 DNA sequence: TGTGCCAGCAGCCAAGATGCCCCATTGACAGGGTTTCTGGGCAATGAGCAGTTCTTC. Its protein is CASSQDAPLTGFLGNEQFF.

The chain recombines TRBV19 with TRBJ2-7; 15 bases align to TRBD2. V shed 10 bases and J 3 bases; nucleotides not matched to a gene: 16. The CDR3 has 18 amino acids. Germline V gives CDR1 LNHDA, CDR2 SQIVND (reference sequence). DNA for the CDR3: TGTGCCACCCTAGAGGGGACTAGCGGGGGGCCCGTGGTCTACGAGCAGTACTTC. Residues: CATLEGTSGGPVVYEQYF.

V usage is TRBV25-1 and J usage is TRBJ2-1, with D uncertain. The germline CDR1 and CDR2 sequences are MGHDK and SYGVNS. The CDR3 sequence is 15 residues long. Trimming took 0 bases from V and 5 from J, leaving 11 bases between them. The CDR3 bases are TGTGCCAGCAGTGAATATATCGGACGGGACAATGAGCAGTTCTTC. This gives the protein CASSEYIGRDNEQFF. The full variable domain, with the rest looked up from reference TRBV25-1 and TRBJ2-1, is EADIYQTPRYLVIGTGKKITLECSQTMGHDKMYWYQQDPGMELHLIHYSYGVNSTEKGDLSSESTVSRIRTEHFPLTLESARPSHTSQYLCASSEYIGRDNEQFFGPGTRLTVL.

In nucleotides, the CDR3 is TGTGCCAGCAGCCAAGATTCCGAGACTAGCGGCTCCTACGAGCAGTACTTC. Protein sequence: CASSQDSETSGSYEQYF. This chain links TRBV4-2 with TRBJ2-7; 9 positions agree with TRBD2. This CDR3 comprises 17 residues. J was trimmed by 0 bases and V by 0 bases; bases with no gene match: 6. Germline CDR1 LGHNA, CDR2 YNFKEQ.

The chain uses TRBV29-1 and TRBJ2-3; D is unresolved. The germline V and J ends were trimmed by 3 bases and 0 bases, with 7 bases remaining between them. The V gene's germline CDR1 is SQVTM and CDR2 ANQGSEA. The CDR3 consists of 13 residues. CDR3 residues: CSVDKGSTDTQYF. The CDR3 region has the DNA TGCAGCGTTGATAAAGGGAGCACAGATACGCAGTATTTT.

This clone was seen a single time. An end of the junction differs from the germline gene, which may be a read error. CDR3 nucleotides: TGCGCCAGCAGGCAAGGGGGACTAGCGGGGGCCACAGATACGCAGTATTTT. Its translation: CASRQGGLAGATDTQYF. V usage is TRBV4-1 and J usage is TRBJ2-3, with TRBD2 matching 14 bases. From germline, CDR1 is MGHRA and CDR2 YSYEKL. The CDR3 contains 17 residues.

V gene TRBV9 combines with J gene TRBJ1-5; D not certain. V was shortened by 5 bases and J by 6 bases, with 15 bases between the two germline ends. Per the germline V gene, CDR1 is SGDLS and CDR2 is YYNGEE. The CDR3 sequence is 14 residues long. CDR3 amino acids: CASSPWGAGQPQHF. The CDR3 nucleotides read TGTGCCAGCAGTCCCTGGGGAGCGGGTCAGCCCCAGCATTTT. Looking up the rest from reference TRBV9 and TRBJ1-5 gives the full variable domain: DSGVTQTPKHLITATGQRVTLRCSPRSGDLSVYWYQQSLDQGLQFLIQYYNGEERAKGNILERFSAQQFPDLHSELNLSSLELGDSALYFCASSPWGAGQPQHFGDGTRLSIL.

This chain uses TRBV6-5 with TRBJ2-1; D gene unclear. The germline V gene has CDR1 MNHEY and CDR2 SVGAGI. The CDR3 contains 13 residues. The germline V and J ends were trimmed by 5 bases and 3 bases, with 8 bases remaining between them. CDR3 sequence: CASSRQNYNEQFF. CDR3 in DNA: TGTGCCAGCAGTAGGCAGAACTACAATGAGCAGTTCTTC.

The chain is built from TRBV6-6 and TRBJ1-2; 7 bases align to TRBD1. The CDR3 has 15 residues. Germline CDR1 MNHNY, CDR2 SVGAGI (reference sequence). The ends lost 6 bases at V and 0 bases at J; junction bases unmatched: 7. In nucleotides, the CDR3 is TGTGCCAGCAGCTCAGGGGACAGACCTAACTATGGCTACACCTTC. As protein: CASSSGDRPNYGYTF.

The CDR3 is CSHAGTPPNQPQHF. CDR3 in DNA: TGCAGCCATGCCGGGACTCCACCCAATCAGCCCCAGCATTTT. J is TRBJ1-5 and V is TRBV29-1; a possible D gene is TRBD1 (5 bases). The germline CDR1 and CDR2 sequences are SQVTM and ANQGSEA. CDR3 length: 14 amino acids. Deletions cut 8 bases from V and 3 bases from J, with 17 bases between.

This clone has a handful of counts. The rearrangement uses TRBV7-6 and TRBJ1-4, with a tentative D call TRBD1 (6 bases). This CDR3 contains 15 residues. The ends were cut back, 3 bases at V and 8 bases at J, with 16 bases in the middle. Germline CDR1 SGHVS, CDR2 FNYEAQ. The CDR3 DNA reads as TGTGCCAGCAGCTTTTCAGGAGGGGGAGGCGAAAAACTGTTTTTT. Translating it yields CASSFSGGGGEKLFF.

This clone was counted between two and nine times. V is TRBV2 and J is TRBJ1-5, with D unresolved. With 1 base removed from V and 4 bases from J, the gap between germline ends came to 5 bases. CDR1 and CDR2 (germline): SNHLY, FYNNEI. The CDR3 extends over 13 amino acids. The CDR3, as DNA: TGTGCCAGCAGTGAAGTCGGGAATCAGCCCCAGCATTTT. Translated, it gives CASSEVGNQPQHF.

The rearrangement uses TRBV27 and TRBJ1-5; the D gene is possibly TRBD1 (5 bases). Germline loops: CDR1 MNHEY, CDR2 SMNVEV (reference sequence). The CDR3 is made up of 15 amino acids. V lost 5 bases and J 1 base, leaving 12 bases between the germline ends. The CDR3: CASSVGLSSNQPQHF. CDR3 coding DNA: TGTGCCAGCAGTGTGGGACTCTCGAGCAATCAGCCCCAGCATTTT.

The V gene is TRBV6-1, the J gene TRBJ1-1, with D perhaps matching TRBD1 (6 bases). Trimming left V 0 bases short and J 7 bases short, with 15 bases between. The CDR3 loop spans 15 amino acids. Germline CDR1 MNHNS, CDR2 SASEGT. CDR3 protein: CASSEAPTGKSEAFF. As DNA, the CDR3 is TGTGCCAGCAGTGAAGCCCCTACAGGGAAGAGTGAAGCTTTCTTT.

This clone was seen once. CDR3 nucleotide sequence: TGTGCCAGCAGTTACTCGTCGAACAGCAATCAGCCCCAGCATTTT. Protein sequence: CASSYSSNSNQPQHF. The chain carries TRBV6-5 and TRBJ1-5, with D unresolved. The V end was cut by 0 bases, the J end by 1 base, with 7 bases between. The CDR3 is 15 amino acids. CDR1 is MNHEY, CDR2 SVGAGI, per germline.

The chain uses TRBV14 and TRBJ1-1, with 7 bases identical to TRBD1. V gave up 5 bases and J gave up 1 base; unmatched junction bases: 4. The CDR3 consists of 14 residues. Germline-derived CDR1 and CDR2 are SGHDN and FVKESK. The CDR3 is CASSARQGNTEAFF. CDR3 in DNA: TGTGCCAGCAGCGCACGACAGGGGAACACTGAAGCTTTCTTT.

The rearrangement uses TRBV29-1 and TRBJ1-5; TRBD1 matches 8 bases. Germline V lookup: CDR1 SQVTM, CDR2 ANQGSEA. J lost 3 bases, V lost 5 bases, and 9 bases had no gene match. The CDR3 length is 15 residues. The CDR3 here is CSVRQGASYNQPQHF. The CDR3, as DNA: TGCAGCGTTCGGCAGGGGGCTTCGTACAATCAGCCCCAGCATTTT.

This chain connects TRBV4-2 to TRBJ2-2, with D unresolved. The CDR3 runs to 15 residues. The germline V gene has CDR1 LGHNA and CDR2 YNFKEQ. Trimming removed 1 base from V and 1 base from J, with 7 bases in between. DNA of the CDR3: TGTGCCAGCAGCCAAGCACTCCTGAACACCGGGGAGCTGTTTTTT. Its translation: CASSQALLNTGELFF.

The chain has TRBV29-1 and TRBJ1-3, with 9 bases identical to TRBD1. There are 15 residues in the CDR3. The germline V gene encodes CDR1 SQVTM and CDR2 ANQGSEA. The V gene end was trimmed by 5 bases and the J gene end by 2 bases; junction bases not matched to a gene: 7. In nucleotides, the CDR3 is TGCAGCGTTCAGACAGGGGGGAATACTGGAAACACCATATATTTT. It codes for CSVQTGGNTGNTIYF.

The gene calls are TRBV5-6 and TRBJ2-5; weak D call: TRBD1 (5 bases). V shed 6 bases and J shed 2 bases, with 14 bases lying between them. Germline CDR1 is SGHDT and CDR2 is YYEEEE. This CDR3 has 14 residues. The CDR3 reads CASTRWAGQETQYF. The DNA of the CDR3 is TGTGCCAGCACCCGGTGGGCAGGGCAAGAGACCCAGTACTTC.